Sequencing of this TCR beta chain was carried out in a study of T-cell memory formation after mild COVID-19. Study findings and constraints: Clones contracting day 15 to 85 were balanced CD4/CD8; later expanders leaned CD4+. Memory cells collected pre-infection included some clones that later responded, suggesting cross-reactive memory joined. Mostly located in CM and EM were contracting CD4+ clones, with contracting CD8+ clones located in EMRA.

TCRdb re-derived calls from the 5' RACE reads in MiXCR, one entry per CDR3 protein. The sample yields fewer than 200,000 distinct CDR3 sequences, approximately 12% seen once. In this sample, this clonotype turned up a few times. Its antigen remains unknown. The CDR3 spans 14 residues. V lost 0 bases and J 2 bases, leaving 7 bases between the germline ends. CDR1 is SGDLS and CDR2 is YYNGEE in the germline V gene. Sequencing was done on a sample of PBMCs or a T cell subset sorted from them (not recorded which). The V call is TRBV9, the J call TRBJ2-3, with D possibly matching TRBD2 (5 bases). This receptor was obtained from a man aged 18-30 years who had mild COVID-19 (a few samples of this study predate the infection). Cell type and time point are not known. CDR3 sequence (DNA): TGTGCCAGCAGCGTAGTAGCGTTCACAGATACGCAGTATTTT. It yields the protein CASSVVAFTDTQYF.